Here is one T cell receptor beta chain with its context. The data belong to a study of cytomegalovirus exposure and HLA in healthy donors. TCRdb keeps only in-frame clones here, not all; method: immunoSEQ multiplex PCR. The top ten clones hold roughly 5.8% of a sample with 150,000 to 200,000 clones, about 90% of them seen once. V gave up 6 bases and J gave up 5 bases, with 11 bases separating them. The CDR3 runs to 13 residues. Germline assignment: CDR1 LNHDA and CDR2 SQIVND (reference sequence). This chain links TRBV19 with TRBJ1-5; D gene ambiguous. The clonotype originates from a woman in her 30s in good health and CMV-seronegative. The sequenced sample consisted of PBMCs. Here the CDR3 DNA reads TGTGCCAGTAGGGACCAAAGGGATCAGCCCCAGCATTTT. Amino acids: CASRDQRDQPQHF.